The 2 T cell receptor beta chains in this list originate from one sample, sequenced in a study of Ad26.COV2.S vaccination and SARS-CoV-2 variants. Assay: immunoSEQ multiplex PCR; the TCRdb copy retains only in-frame clones and omits some. The sample holds approximately 300,000 clones, about 86% seen once. The treatment here: around 19 received Ad26.COV2.S at low or high dose, single or two shots; 5 received placebo; per-sample allocation not given. Collection of the samples took place on day 63 after the first injection of vaccine or placebo. The input for sequencing was peripheral blood, taken in a trial of Ad26.COV2.S vaccine versus placebo. The receptor set was obtained from a person aged 18-65 years who received the Ad26.COV2.S COVID-19 vaccine or a placebo.

The rearrangement joins TRBV15 to TRBJ2-3; TRBD2 agrees at 7 bases. The CDR3 covers 17 residues. V shed 0 bases and J 2 bases; nucleotides not matched to a gene: 8. Germline CDR1 and CDR2: LNHNV and YYDKDF (reference sequence). The CDR3 DNA follows: TGTGCCACCAGCAGAGAAACGCTAGCGGCCCTCACAGATACGCAGTATTTT. Translating it yields CATSRETLAALTDTQYF.

The chain joins TRBV5-1 to TRBJ2-1; 13 bases match TRBD2. The CDR3 is 18 residues long. V lost 6 bases, J lost 0 bases, and 9 bases stayed unmatched. Germline V lookup: CDR1 SGHRS, CDR2 YFSETQ. CDR3: CASTLSRLAGGSYNEQFF. The CDR3 region has the DNA TGCGCCAGCACCCTGTCTCGACTAGCGGGAGGCTCCTACAATGAGCAGTTCTTC.